The 4 T cell receptor beta chains presented below share a single source sample, sequenced in a study of regulatory T cells in long-lasting Graves disease. Time point indicated: newly diagnosed GD, antithyroid drugs for less than 3 months. Generation of the TCR library employed RNA extracted from PBMCs. Relying on iRepertoire HTBI primers and Arm-PCR of CDR3 regions, the team built TCR beta libraries. TCRdb used MiXCR to reprocess the multiplex PCR reads, holding one entry per CDR3 protein. This table holds about 440,000 distinct CDR3 sequences, 15% found once. Another study also made use of these data, one on T cells in Graves' hyperthyroidism and ophthalmopathy.

The source material was peripheral blood mononuclear cells (PBMCs), sampled at new diagnosis, from a patient treated with antithyroid drugs. These receptors were collected from a woman between 25 and 40 years old with Graves disease.

As to this clonotype: Given a much more abundant clone one base away, this may be a read error. This chain links TRBV2 with TRBJ2-5; D call uncertain. This CDR3 is 11 amino acids long. Germline lookup yields CDR1 SNHLY and CDR2 FYNNEI. The V end lost 6 bases, the J end lost 5 bases, and 7 bases lay between the germline ends. This chain's CDR3 is CASRKGETQYF. The CDR3 DNA reads as TGTGCCAGCAGGAAAGGGGAGACCCAGTACTTC.

CDR3 sequence (DNA): TGCAGCGTTGAAGCCCCGGGCGGGACAGAAAACTACGAGCAGTACTTC. This gives the protein CSVEAPGGTENYEQYF. The V gene is TRBV29-1, the J gene TRBJ2-4, with D possibly TRBD1 on 7 matching bases. The DNA end is a closer match to TRBJ2-7, so the J assignment may be wrong. Germline values: CDR1 SQVTM, CDR2 ANQGSEA. The CDR3 has 16 amino acids.

In its sample, this clonotype was seen many times. The chain recombines TRBV28 with TRBJ2-5; D might be TRBD1 or TRBD2, each matching 5 bases. V was trimmed by 2 bases and J by 1 base, leaving 8 bases between them. This CDR3 comprises 14 residues. The germline V gene encodes CDR1 MDHEN and CDR2 SYDVKM. The CDR3 loop reads CASSLMGTQETQYF. The DNA of the CDR3 is TGTGCCAGCAGTTTAATGGGGACCCAAGAGACCCAGTACTTC.

This clonotype was observed many times. This chain links TRBV28 with TRBJ2-3, with a tentative D call TRBD1 (6 bases). Germline assignment: CDR1 MDHEN and CDR2 SYDVKM. The CDR3 has 14 amino acids. V was trimmed by 2 bases and J by 6 bases, leaving 12 bases between them. The CDR3 DNA reads as TGTGCCAGCAGTTTAAAAGGGGGTCTTGATACGCAGTATTTT. Protein sequence: CASSLKGGLDTQYF.